Presented here are 19 T cell receptor beta chains from one specimen sequenced in a study of control samples from healthy donors and cancer patients (TCRdb year 2020). Receptor libraries were prepared by the immunoSEQ multiplex PCR assay. This is the immuneACCESS table as TCRdb keeps it, with only in-frame sequences that have V and J called. A part of the clones is gone; compared with another copy, unresolved V genes explain less than half, and the rest is unexplained. Within this sample are about 150,000 clones, with over 90% of them counted one time only. More than 13% of the sample is held by the ten biggest clonotypes. Sequencing was carried out using PBMCs. These receptors all stem from a man aged 60 to 69 with colorectal cancer.

The chain has TRBV7-6 and TRBJ2-2; TRBD1 matches 10 bases. V was pared by 1 base and J by 4 bases, with 3 bases of the junction left unmatched. Germline CDR1 and CDR2: SGHVS and FNYEAQ. The CDR3 covers 16 residues. The CDR3 loop reads CASSLGQGAPTGELFF. For the CDR3, the DNA is TGTGCCAGCAGCTTAGGACAGGGGGCGCCCACCGGGGAGCTGTTTTTT.

The V call is TRBV3-1 (or the pseudogene TRBV3-2), the J call TRBJ1-1; no clear D. The V gene lost 6 bases and the J gene lost 6 bases, with 8 bases spanning the gap. Germline lookup yields CDR1 LGHDT and CDR2 YNNKEL (reference sequence). The CDR3 sequence is 11 residues long. This CDR3 reads CASSVGSEAFF. Written as DNA, the CDR3 is TGTGCCAGCAGTGTCGGCTCTGAAGCTTTCTTT.

J is TRBJ2-2 and V is TRBV29-1; D gene uncertain. The CDR3 loop spans 13 amino acids. V lost 2 bases, J lost 2 bases, and 6 bases lay in between. Germline V gives CDR1 SQVTM, CDR2 ANQGSEA. CDR3 coding DNA: TGCAGCGTTGAAAAAGTAAACACCGGGGAGCTGTTTTTT. It encodes CSVEKVNTGELFF.

The chain couples TRBV28 to TRBJ2-3, with 7 bases matching TRBD2. Germline trimming cut 7 bases from V and 6 bases from J; bases unmatched to any gene: 4. Germline loops: CDR1 MDHEN, CDR2 SYDVKM. The CDR3 extends over 12 amino acids. CDR3 DNA: TGTGCCAGCATAAGTAGCGGGGATACGCAGTATTTT. It is translated as CASISSGDTQYF. The full variable domain, in which reference TRBV28 and TRBJ2-3 provide the parts outside the CDR3, is DVKVTQSSRYLVKRTGEKVFLECVQDMDHENMFWYRQDPGLGLRLIYFSYDVKMKEKGDIPEGYSVSREKKERFSLILESASTNQTSMYLCASISSGDTQYFGPGTRLTVL.

The chain couples TRBV10-3 to TRBJ1-6; D is uncertain. The CDR3 is 15 amino acids. Trimming cost V 0 bases and J 8 bases, with 11 bases left between them. Per the germline V gene, CDR1 is ENHRY and CDR2 is SYGVKD. CDR3 bases: TGTGCCATCAGTGAGTCCAGGATGCCCGATTCACCCCTCCACTTT. It is translated as CAISESRMPDSPLHF.

The CDR3 here is CASSRQSGYGYTF. DNA for the CDR3: TGTGCCAGCAGTCGACAGTCCGGGTATGGCTACACCTTC. The genes are TRBV12-3 or TRBV12-4 and TRBJ1-2; possibly TRBD1 for D (5 bases). V lost 5 bases, J lost 5 bases, and 12 bases lay in between. CDR3 size: 13 residues.

This clone was recorded once. The V gene is TRBV19, the J gene TRBJ1-5; 7 bases are shared with TRBD1. Germline V lookup: CDR1 LNHDA, CDR2 SQIVND (reference sequence). The CDR3 loop spans 15 amino acids. The ends lost 5 bases at V and 4 bases at J; junction bases unmatched: 8. The CDR3 spells CASSRGGTENQPQHF. The CDR3 nucleotides read TGTGCCAGTAGTCGGGGTGGGACAGAGAATCAGCCCCAGCATTTT.

This clone has just one count. The rearrangement links TRBV5-1 to TRBJ2-2; 14 bases are a match to TRBD2. The ends lost 1 base at V and 3 bases at J; junction bases unmatched: 2. The germline gives CDR1 SGHRS, CDR2 YFSETQ. CDR3 length: 17 residues. Written as DNA, the CDR3 is TGCGCCAGCAGCTTGCGACTAGCGGGGGGGGACACCGGGGAGCTGTTTTTT. Translated, it gives CASSLRLAGGDTGELFF.

The gene calls are TRBV6-5 and TRBJ1-2; 9 positions match TRBD1. Losses at the gene ends were 2 bases for V and 3 bases for J; bases not matched to a gene: 7. This CDR3 contains 16 residues. Looked up from germline, CDR1 is MNHEY and CDR2 is SVGAGI. CDR3 nucleotide sequence: TGTGCCAGCAGTTACGGTGAGGGACAGGGAGACTATGGCTACACCTTC. Translation gives CASSYGEGQGDYGYTF.

This clone was observed a single time. The V call is TRBV9, the J call TRBJ1-5; 8 bases match TRBD1. With 5 bases clipped from V and 7 bases from J, the junction kept 8 bases outside the gene matches. Germline values: CDR1 SGDLS, CDR2 YYNGEE. The CDR3 consists of 14 residues. The CDR3 here is CASSSGQGRQPQHF. The CDR3 DNA is TGTGCCAGCAGTTCCGGACAGGGCCGGCAGCCCCAGCATTTT.

V usage is TRBV12-5 and J usage is TRBJ1-2; unclear D gene. Germline CDR1 is LGHNT and CDR2 is FRNRAP. V was trimmed by 0 bases and J by 10 bases, leaving 15 bases between them. The CDR3 extends over 14 amino acids. In nucleotides, the CDR3 is TGTGCTAGTGGTTTGGTAGAGGTACGGGAGACCTACACCTTC. It codes for CASGLVEVRETYTF.

The genes are TRBV29-1 and TRBJ2-2, with TRBD1 matching 8 bases. Germline V gene data show CDR1 as SQVTM and CDR2 as ANQGSEA. This CDR3 is 14 amino acids long. V gave up 4 bases and J gave up 5 bases; unmatched junction bases: 6. The CDR3 sequence is CSVGQGARTGELFF. In nucleotides, the CDR3 is TGCAGCGTTGGTCAGGGGGCGCGAACCGGGGAGCTGTTTTTT.

The chain uses TRBV6-4 and TRBJ2-3; maybe TRBD2 (5 bases). The CDR3 is 14 amino acids. The germline V and J ends were trimmed by 2 bases and 1 base, with 7 bases remaining between them. Germline-derived CDR1 and CDR2 are MRHNA and SNTAGT. The CDR3 protein is CASSDGAGTDTQYF. In nucleotides, the CDR3 is TGTGCCAGCAGTGACGGAGCGGGCACAGATACGCAGTATTTT.

The chain is built from TRBV20-1 and TRBJ2-5; D perhaps matches TRBD2 (5 bases). Germline V gene data show CDR1 as DFQATT and CDR2 as SNEGSKA (reference sequence). V lost 3 bases to trimming and J lost 1 base, with 6 bases between them. The CDR3 runs 12 residues. DNA of the CDR3: TGCAGTGCTAGTGAGGGCCAAGAGACCCAGTACTTC. It codes for CSASEGQETQYF.

The chain combines TRBV18 with TRBJ1-2, with D tentatively TRBD1 (5 bases). The CDR3 totals 13 residues. CDR1 and CDR2 (germline): KGHSH, LQKENI. Between the trimmed V and J ends, which lost 0 bases and 7 bases, there was a span of 9 bases. The CDR3 loop is CASSPPGPLGYTF. In DNA, the CDR3 is TGTGCCAGCTCACCACCGGGGCCCCTTGGCTACACCTTC. Full variable domain (missing parts from reference TRBV18 and TRBJ1-2): NAGVMQNPRHLVRRRGQEARLRCSPMKGHSHVYWYRQLPEEGLKFMVYLQKENIIDESGMPKERFSAEFPKEGPSILRIQQVVRGDSAAYFCASSPPGPLGYTFGSGTRLTVV.

The V and J genes are TRBV7-2 and TRBJ2-1; D is unresolved. Between the trimmed V and J ends, which lost 1 base and 4 bases, there was a span of 8 bases. Per germline, CDR1 SGHTA and CDR2 FQGNSA. The CDR3 covers 14 residues. The CDR3 sequence: CASSLGVGYNEQFF. CDR3 coding DNA: TGTGCCAGCAGCTTAGGAGTGGGGTACAATGAGCAGTTCTTC.

This clone was picked up one time. In DNA form, the CDR3 reads TGTGCCAGTAATTTAGCGTTTAATCAGCCCCAGCATTTT. The encoded protein is CASNLAFNQPQHF. The V gene is TRBV19, the J gene TRBJ1-5, with D hard to call. The CDR3 has 13 residues. The germline CDR1 and CDR2 sequences are LNHDA and SQIVND (reference sequence). Trimming cost V 7 bases and J 4 bases, with 11 bases left between them.

The chain is built from TRBV7-2 and TRBJ2-7, with 11 bases identical to TRBD2. The CDR3 length is 15 residues. CDR1 and CDR2 (germline): SGHTA, FQGNSA. V lost 5 bases to trimming and J lost 0 bases; unmatched junction nucleotides: 3. The CDR3 loop is CASSLSGGGSYEQYF. The CDR3 DNA reads TGTGCCAGCAGCCTTAGCGGGGGGGGCTCCTACGAGCAGTACTTC.

The gene calls are TRBV7-9 and TRBJ2-3; D is ambiguous. Germline V CDR1 and CDR2: SEHNR, FQNEAQ (reference sequence). This CDR3 spans 12 amino acids. V was clipped by 1 base and J by 4 bases, with 3 bases between them. Written as DNA, the CDR3 is TGTGCCAGCAGCTTAGTGCCAGATACGCAGTATTTT. Translating it yields CASSLVPDTQYF.